This T cell receptor (beta chain) was sequenced for a study of blood T cell repertoires in COVID-19. Study overall: T cells, B-cell-depleted T cells, or PBMCs provided the cDNA or gDNA that served as material.

V lost 0 bases, J lost 5 bases, and 19 bases lay in between. This CDR3 spans 17 amino acids. CDR1 and CDR2 from the germline V gene are LNHNV and YYDKDF (reference sequence). The assay was immunoSEQ multiplex PCR, and TCRdb's table has in-frame clones only and misses some. This repertoire shows about 130,000 clones, 85% to 90% found once; its top ten account for 3.2%. Sequencing was performed on peripheral blood. This receptor was taken from a woman over 75 with COVID-19, enrolled during active disease. V is TRBV15 and J is TRBJ2-5, with D perhaps matching TRBD2 (6 bases). The CDR3 reads CATSRDSRGREEETQYF. The CDR3 DNA follows: TGTGCCACCAGCAGAGACTCAAGGGGCAGGGAGGAGGAGACCCAGTACTTC.